This TCR beta chain was recorded in a study of STAT5B mutations in CD4+ large granular lymphocyte leukemia. Study-level information: Healthy donors showed HLA-associated enrichment of the CDR3 'QG' motif. Study findings and constraints: Main leukemic clonotypes were patient-specific, but approximately 27% appeared at low frequency elsewhere.

Profiled with immunoSEQ multiplex PCR; TCRdb holds only in-frame clones, not every one. The repertoire consists of approximately 20,000 clones, with less than 85% occurring once and the leading ten covering about 12%. Regarding this clone: Its specificity is not known.

The CDR3 extends over 14 amino acids. Germline lookup yields CDR1 SNHLY and CDR2 FYNNEI. Trimming took off 8 bases at V and 4 bases at J, with 15 bases between the two ends. The chain couples TRBV2 to TRBJ1-5; maybe TRBD1 (6 bases). The sequenced sample was CD4+ T cells from blood buffy coats. The clonotype comes from a human donor in good health. The CDR3 sequence: CASDLGAGNQPQHF. In DNA, the CDR3 is TGTGCCAGCGATTTGGGGGCAGGGAATCAGCCCCAGCATTTT. Full variable domain (rest looked up from reference TRBV2 and TRBJ1-5): EPEVTQTPSHQVTQMGQEVILRCVPISNHLYFYWYRQILGQKVEFLVSFYNNEISEKSEIFDDQFSVERPDGSNFTLKIRSTKLEDSAMYFCASDLGAGNQPQHFGDGTRLSIL.